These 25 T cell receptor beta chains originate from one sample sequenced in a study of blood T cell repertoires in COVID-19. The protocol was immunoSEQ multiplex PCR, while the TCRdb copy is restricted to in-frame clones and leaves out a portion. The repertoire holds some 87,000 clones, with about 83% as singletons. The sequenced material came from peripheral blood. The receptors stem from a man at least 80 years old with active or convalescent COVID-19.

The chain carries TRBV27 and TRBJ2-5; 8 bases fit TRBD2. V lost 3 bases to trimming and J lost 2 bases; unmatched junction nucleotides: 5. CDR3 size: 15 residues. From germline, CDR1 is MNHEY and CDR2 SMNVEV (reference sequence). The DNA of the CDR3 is TGTGCCAGCAGTTTTAAGCGGGGGAAGCAAGAGACCCAGTACTTC. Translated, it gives CASSFKRGKQETQYF.

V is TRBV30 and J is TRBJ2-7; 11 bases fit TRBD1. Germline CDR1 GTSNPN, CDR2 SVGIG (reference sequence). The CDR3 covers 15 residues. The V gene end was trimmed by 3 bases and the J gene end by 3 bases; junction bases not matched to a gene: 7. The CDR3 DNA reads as TGTGCCTGGAGCGGATCCGGGACAGGGGGCTACGAGCAGTACTTC. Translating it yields CAWSGSGTGGYEQYF.

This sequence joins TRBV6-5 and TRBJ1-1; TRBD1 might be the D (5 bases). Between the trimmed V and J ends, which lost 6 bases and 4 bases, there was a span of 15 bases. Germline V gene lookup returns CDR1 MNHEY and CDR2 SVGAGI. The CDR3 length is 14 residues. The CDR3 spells CASSPLNQGTEAFF. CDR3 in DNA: TGTGCCAGCAGCCCCCTTAACCAGGGCACTGAAGCTTTCTTT.

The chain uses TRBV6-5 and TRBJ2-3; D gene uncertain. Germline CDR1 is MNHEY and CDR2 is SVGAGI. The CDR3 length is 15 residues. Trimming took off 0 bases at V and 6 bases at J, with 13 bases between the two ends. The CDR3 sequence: CASSYSGSTRDTQYF. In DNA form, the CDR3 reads TGTGCCAGCAGTTACTCAGGCTCGACCAGGGATACGCAGTATTTT.

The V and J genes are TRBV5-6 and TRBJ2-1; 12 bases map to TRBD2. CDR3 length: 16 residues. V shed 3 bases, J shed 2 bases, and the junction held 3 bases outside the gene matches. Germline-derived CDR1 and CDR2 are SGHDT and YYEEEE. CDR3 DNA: TGTGCCAGCAGCTCAAGGACTAGCGGGGCCTACAATGAGCAGTTCTTC. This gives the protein CASSSRTSGAYNEQFF.

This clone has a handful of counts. CDR3 residues: CASRPTSGNYNEQFF. The CDR3 DNA reads as TGTGCCAGCAGACCTACTAGCGGGAATTACAATGAGCAGTTCTTC. V and J are TRBV6-5 and TRBJ2-1; 10 bases align to TRBD2. Germline V gene data show CDR1 as MNHEY and CDR2 as SVGAGI. The CDR3 sequence is 15 residues long. V was clipped by 6 bases and J by 4 bases; unmatched bases: 6.

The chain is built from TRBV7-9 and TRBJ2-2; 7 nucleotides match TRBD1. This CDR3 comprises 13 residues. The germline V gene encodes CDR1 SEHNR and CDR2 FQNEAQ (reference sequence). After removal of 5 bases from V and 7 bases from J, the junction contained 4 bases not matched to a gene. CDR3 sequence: CASSPTGVGELFF. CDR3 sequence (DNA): TGTGCCAGCAGCCCCACAGGGGTCGGGGAGCTGTTTTTT.

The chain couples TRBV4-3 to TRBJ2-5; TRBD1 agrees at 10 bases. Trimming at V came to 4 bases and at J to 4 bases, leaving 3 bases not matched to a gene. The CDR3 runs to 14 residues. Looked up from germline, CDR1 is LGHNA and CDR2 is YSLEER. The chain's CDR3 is CASSRRQGAETQYF. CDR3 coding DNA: TGCGCCAGCAGCCGCCGACAGGGGGCAGAGACCCAGTACTTC.

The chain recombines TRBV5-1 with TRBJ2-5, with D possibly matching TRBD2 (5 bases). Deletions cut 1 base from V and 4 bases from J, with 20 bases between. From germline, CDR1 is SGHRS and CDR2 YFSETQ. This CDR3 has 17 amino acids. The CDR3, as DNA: TGCGCCAGCAGCTTGAGCCTTGGCCTATCGGCGGGAGAGACCCAGTACTTC. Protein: CASSLSLGLSAGETQYF.

CDR3 loop: CASSRGLAGLQETQYF. The CDR3 DNA follows: TGTGCCAGCAGCAGAGGACTAGCGGGTCTCCAAGAGACCCAGTACTTC. The J gene is TRBJ2-5, the V gene TRBV4-2; 11 bases are a match to TRBD2. The V gene end was trimmed by 5 bases and the J gene end by 1 base; junction bases not matched to a gene: 6. Germline-derived CDR1 and CDR2 are LGHNA and YNFKEQ. This CDR3 region has 16 residues.

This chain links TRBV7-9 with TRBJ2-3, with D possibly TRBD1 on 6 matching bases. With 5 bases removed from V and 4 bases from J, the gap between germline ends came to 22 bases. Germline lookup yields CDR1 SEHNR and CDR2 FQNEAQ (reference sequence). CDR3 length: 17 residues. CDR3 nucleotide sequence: TGTGCCAGCAGCGAATACAGGGTGTGGGAGAGTTCAGATACGCAGTATTTT. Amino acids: CASSEYRVWESSDTQYF.

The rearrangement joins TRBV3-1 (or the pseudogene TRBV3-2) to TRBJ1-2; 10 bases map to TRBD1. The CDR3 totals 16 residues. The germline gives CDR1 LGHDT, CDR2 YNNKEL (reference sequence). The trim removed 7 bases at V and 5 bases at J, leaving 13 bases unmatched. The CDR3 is CASTPRPGQGFYGYTF. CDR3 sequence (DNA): TGTGCCAGCACCCCCCGCCCGGGACAGGGGTTTTATGGCTACACCTTC.

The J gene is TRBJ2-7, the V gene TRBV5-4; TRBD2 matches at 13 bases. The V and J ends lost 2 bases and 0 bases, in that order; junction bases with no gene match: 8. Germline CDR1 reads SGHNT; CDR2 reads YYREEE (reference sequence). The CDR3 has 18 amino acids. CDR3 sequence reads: CASSFRRGLAGSSYEQYF. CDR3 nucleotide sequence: TGTGCCAGCAGCTTTCGTAGGGGACTAGCGGGAAGCTCCTACGAGCAGTACTTC.

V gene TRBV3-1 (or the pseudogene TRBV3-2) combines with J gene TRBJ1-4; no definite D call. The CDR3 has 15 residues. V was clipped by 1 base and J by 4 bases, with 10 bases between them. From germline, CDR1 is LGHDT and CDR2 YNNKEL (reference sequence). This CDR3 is CASSQVWAYNEKLFF. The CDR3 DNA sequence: TGTGCCAGCAGCCAAGTATGGGCCTATAATGAAAAACTGTTTTTT.

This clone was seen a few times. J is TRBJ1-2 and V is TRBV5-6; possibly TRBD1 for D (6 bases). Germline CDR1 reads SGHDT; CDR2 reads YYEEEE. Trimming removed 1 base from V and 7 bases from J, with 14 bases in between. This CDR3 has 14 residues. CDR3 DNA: TGTGCCAGCAGCTTGACGCCGGACAGTTCTGGCTACACCTTC. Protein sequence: CASSLTPDSSGYTF.

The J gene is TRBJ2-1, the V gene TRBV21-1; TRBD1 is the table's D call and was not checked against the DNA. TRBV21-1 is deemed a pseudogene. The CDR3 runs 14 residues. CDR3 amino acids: CASRGEGVYNEQFF. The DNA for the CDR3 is TGTGCCAGCAGAGGGGAAGGGGTCTACAATGAGCAGTTCTTC.

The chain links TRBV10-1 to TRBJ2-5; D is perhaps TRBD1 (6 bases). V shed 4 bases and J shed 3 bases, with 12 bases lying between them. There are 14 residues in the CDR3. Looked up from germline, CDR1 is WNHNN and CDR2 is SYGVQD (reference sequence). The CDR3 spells CASSAPGQEETQYF. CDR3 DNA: TGCGCCAGCAGTGCACCGGGACAAGAAGAGACCCAGTACTTC.

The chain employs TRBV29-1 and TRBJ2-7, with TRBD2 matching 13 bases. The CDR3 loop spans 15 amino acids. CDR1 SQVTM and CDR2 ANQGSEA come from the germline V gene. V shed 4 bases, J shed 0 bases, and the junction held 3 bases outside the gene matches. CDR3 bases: TGCAGCGTTGTAGGGACTAGCGGGAACTCCTACGAGCAGTACTTC. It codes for CSVVGTSGNSYEQYF.

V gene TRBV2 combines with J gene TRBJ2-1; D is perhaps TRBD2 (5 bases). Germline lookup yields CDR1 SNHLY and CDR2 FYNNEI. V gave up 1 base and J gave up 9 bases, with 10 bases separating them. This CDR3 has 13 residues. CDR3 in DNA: TGTGCCAGCAGTGAAGGTTGGGAGTCTGAGCAGTTCTTC. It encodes CASSEGWESEQFF.

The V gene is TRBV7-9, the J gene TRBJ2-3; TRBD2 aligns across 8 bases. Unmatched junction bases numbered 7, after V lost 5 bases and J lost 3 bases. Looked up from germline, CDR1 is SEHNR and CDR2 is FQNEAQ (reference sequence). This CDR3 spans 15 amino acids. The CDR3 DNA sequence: TGTGCCAGCAGCCCGGGGGGGCGGGTAACAGATACGCAGTATTTT. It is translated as CASSPGGRVTDTQYF.

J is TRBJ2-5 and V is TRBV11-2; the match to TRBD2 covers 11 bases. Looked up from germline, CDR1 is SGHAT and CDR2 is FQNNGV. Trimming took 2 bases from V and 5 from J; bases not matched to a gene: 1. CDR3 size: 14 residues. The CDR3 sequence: CASSLLAGGETQYF. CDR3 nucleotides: TGTGCCAGCAGCTTACTAGCGGGGGGCGAGACCCAGTACTTC.

The CDR3 here is CASSWDQGAQGEKLFF. The CDR3, as DNA: TGCGCCAGCAGCTGGGACCAGGGGGCGCAGGGTGAAAAACTGTTTTTT. The chain links TRBV5-1 to TRBJ1-4, with 8 nucleotides matching TRBD1. The CDR3 length is 16 residues. J was trimmed by 7 bases and V by 3 bases; bases with no gene match: 11. CDR1 and CDR2 (germline): SGHRS, YFSETQ.

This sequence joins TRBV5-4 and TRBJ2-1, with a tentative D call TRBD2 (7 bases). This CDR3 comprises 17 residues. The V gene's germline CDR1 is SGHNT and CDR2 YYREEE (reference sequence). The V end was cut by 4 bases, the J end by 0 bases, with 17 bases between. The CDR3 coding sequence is TGTGCCAGCAGCCCCGGTTCGGGGGGCTACTCCTACAATGAGCAGTTCTTC. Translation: CASSPGSGGYSYNEQFF. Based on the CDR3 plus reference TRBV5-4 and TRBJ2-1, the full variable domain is ETGVTQSPTHLIKTRGQQVTLRCSSQSGHNTVSWYQQALGQGPQFIFQYYREEENGRGNFPPRFSGLQFPNYSSELNVNALELDDSALYLCASSPGSGGYSYNEQFFGPGTRLTVL.

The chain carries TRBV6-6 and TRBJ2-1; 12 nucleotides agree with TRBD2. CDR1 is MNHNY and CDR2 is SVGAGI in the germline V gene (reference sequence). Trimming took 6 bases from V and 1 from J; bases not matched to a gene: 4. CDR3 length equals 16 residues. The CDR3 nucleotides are TGTGCCAGCAGCTCACTAGCGGGAGGTTCCTACAATGAGCAGTTCTTC. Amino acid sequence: CASSSLAGGSYNEQFF.

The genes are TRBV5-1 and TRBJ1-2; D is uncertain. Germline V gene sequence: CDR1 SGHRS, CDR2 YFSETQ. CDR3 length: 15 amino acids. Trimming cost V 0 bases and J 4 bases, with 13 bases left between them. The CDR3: CASSLDEGLGYGYTF. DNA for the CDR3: TGCGCCAGCAGCTTGGATGAGGGATTGGGCTATGGCTACACCTTC. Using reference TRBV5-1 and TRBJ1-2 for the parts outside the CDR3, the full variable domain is KAGVTQTPRYLIKTRGQQVTLSCSPISGHRSVSWYQQTPGQGLQFLFEYFSETQRNKGNFPGRFSGRQFSNSRSEMNVSTLELGDSALYLCASSLDEGLGYGYTFGSGTRLTVV.